Below, 15 T cell receptor beta chains from the same sample are listed, as sequenced in a study of cytomegalovirus exposure and HLA in healthy donors. Vbeta (60) and Jbeta (13) primers were used in the PCR. Data came from immunoSEQ multiplex PCR; TCRdb stores just in-frame clones and leaves some out. The sample records some 71,000 clones, roughly 74% being singletons. What was sequenced was PBMCs. These TCRs come from a woman aged 25 to 39 in good health and CMV-seropositive.

This chain uses TRBV28 with TRBJ2-1; no clear D gene. Germline V lookup: CDR1 MDHEN, CDR2 SYDVKM. Trimming removed 8 bases from V and 2 bases from J, with 13 bases in between. The CDR3 spans 14 residues. The CDR3 sequence: CASVSGVPYNEQFF. The CDR3, as DNA: TGTGCCAGCGTTAGTGGTGTCCCCTACAATGAGCAGTTCTTC.

This clone turned up a few times. This rearrangement joins TRBV28 to TRBJ2-7; weak D call: TRBD1 (5 bases). Germline V CDR1 and CDR2: MDHEN, SYDVKM. The CDR3 runs 14 residues. V was shortened by 3 bases and J by 1 base, with 10 bases between the two germline ends. CDR3 in amino acids: CASSFLTVSYEQYF. The CDR3 DNA reads as TGTGCCAGCAGTTTTCTGACAGTATCCTACGAGCAGTACTTC.

This clone was seen more than once but under ten times. The chain has TRBV28 and TRBJ1-2, with D possibly matching TRBD1 (5 bases). CDR3 length: 13 residues. The V gene's germline CDR1 is MDHEN and CDR2 SYDVKM. V lost 1 base and J lost 8, with 11 bases in between. The CDR3 sequence is CASSLFGGEGYTF. In DNA form, the CDR3 reads TGTGCCAGCAGTTTATTTGGGGGGGAAGGCTACACCTTC.

Notes on this clone: One end of the junction fails to match germline, which may point to a read error. The chain combines TRBV20-1 with TRBJ2-2; 7 positions match TRBD2. The CDR3 runs 11 residues. Germline CDR1 DFQATT, CDR2 SNEGSKA (reference sequence). The CDR3 loop is CGGRGTGELFF. The CDR3 nucleotides are TGTGGCGGGAGAGGTACCGGGGAGCTGTTTTTT.

This chain links TRBV18 with TRBJ2-5; D call uncertain. Germline CDR1 KGHSH, CDR2 LQKENI. CDR3 length: 14 amino acids. V was clipped by 2 bases and J by 3 bases, with 10 bases between them. CDR3 sequence: CASSPLTEKETQYF. The CDR3 DNA is TGTGCCAGCTCACCATTAACAGAAAAAGAGACCCAGTACTTC. The entire variable domain, with the rest obtained from reference TRBV18 and TRBJ2-5, is as follows: NAGVMQNPRHLVRRRGQEARLRCSPMKGHSHVYWYRQLPEEGLKFMVYLQKENIIDESGMPKERFSAEFPKEGPSILRIQQVVRGDSAAYFCASSPLTEKETQYFGPGTRLLVL.

The CDR3 region is CASSLGLARGNEQFF. DNA for the CDR3: TGTGCCAGCAGTCTAGGACTAGCGAGGGGGAATGAGCAGTTCTTC. This chain links TRBV6-5 with TRBJ2-1, with 9 bases fitting TRBD2. The V gene's germline CDR1 is MNHEY and CDR2 SVGAGI. With V trimmed by 5 bases and J by 7 bases, 9 bases remained unmatched. The CDR3 runs 15 residues.

The J gene is TRBJ1-3, the V gene TRBV30; D perhaps matches TRBD1 (6 bases). The ends were cut back, 8 bases at V and 6 bases at J, with 17 bases in the middle. The CDR3 has 13 amino acids. The germline V gene has CDR1 GTSNPN and CDR2 SVGIG (reference sequence). CDR3 protein: CAGLDSKKNTIYF. The CDR3 DNA reads TGTGCCGGACTGGACAGTAAGAAAAACACCATATATTTT. The full variable domain, its missing parts supplied by reference TRBV30 and TRBJ1-3, is SQTIHQWPATLVQPVGSPLSLECTVEGTSNPNLYWYRQAAGRGLQLLFYSVGIGQISSEVPQNLSASRPQDRQFILSSKKLLLSDSGFYLCAGLDSKKNTIYFGEGSWLTVV.

In this sample, this clone turned up many times. The chain recombines TRBV28 with TRBJ1-1; D is uncertain. Trimming stripped 10 bases from V and 1 base from J, with 7 bases between. The CDR3 sequence is 11 residues long. Germline assignment: CDR1 MDHEN and CDR2 SYDVKM. The CDR3 protein is CATAGNTEAFF. The CDR3, as DNA: TGTGCCACCGCAGGGAACACTGAAGCTTTCTTT.

This chain connects TRBV13 to TRBJ2-1, with TRBD2 matching 10 bases. The germline V gene encodes CDR1 PRHDT and CDR2 FYEKMQ (reference sequence). V shed 1 base and J 5 bases; nucleotides not matched to a gene: 5. The CDR3 contains 16 residues. Here the CDR3 reads CASSLEGTSVNNEQFF. The CDR3 nucleotides are TGTGCCAGCAGCTTAGAAGGGACTAGCGTCAACAATGAGCAGTTCTTC.

Of note for this clone: At one end the junction does not follow the germline gene, possibly because of a read error. The rearrangement uses TRBV29-1 and TRBJ1-2; possibly TRBD1 for D (6 bases). CDR1 and CDR2 from the germline V gene are SQVTM and ANQGSEA. The CDR3 contains 11 residues. The CDR3 sequence: CSVVIDRREDF. CDR3 bases: TGCAGCGTTGTAATTGACAGGCGTGAGGACTTC.

This clone was observed a single time. The chain employs TRBV4-2 and TRBJ1-5; TRBD1 matches 12 bases. V gave up 2 bases and J gave up 0 bases; unmatched junction bases: 8. CDR3 length: 19 amino acids. Germline CDR1 LGHNA, CDR2 YNFKEQ. The CDR3 sequence is CASSQPGTGGVYSNQPQHF. CDR3 nucleotides: TGTGCCAGCAGCCAACCCGGGACAGGGGGCGTATATAGCAATCAGCCCCAGCATTTT.

The chain combines TRBV15 with TRBJ2-7; no clear D. The CDR3 spans 14 residues. CDR1 and CDR2 (germline): LNHNV, YYDKDF (reference sequence). V was clipped by 0 bases and J by 4 bases, with 10 bases between them. CDR3 DNA sequence: TGTGCCACCAGCAGAGATTTTACCAGTTACGAGCAGTACTTC. Translated: CATSRDFTSYEQYF.

V is TRBV30 and J is TRBJ2-1, with 10 bases matching TRBD2. The junction had 9 bases not matched to a gene; V was cut back by 3 bases and J by 10 bases. Per the germline V gene, CDR1 is GTSNPN and CDR2 is SVGIG (reference sequence). The CDR3 has 14 amino acids. CDR3 DNA sequence: TGTGCCTGGAGGGCCACTAGCGGGACCCGAGAGCAGTTCTTC. Protein: CAWRATSGTREQFF.

The V call is TRBV28, the J call TRBJ1-2, with D maybe TRBD1 (5 bases). With 2 bases removed from V and 5 bases from J, the gap between germline ends came to 18 bases. The CDR3 runs to 16 residues. Germline-derived CDR1 and CDR2 are MDHEN and SYDVKM. The CDR3 is CASSLRPDGASYGYTF. The CDR3 coding sequence is TGTGCCAGCAGTTTAAGGCCCGATGGGGCCTCATATGGCTACACCTTC.

The J gene is TRBJ2-6, the V gene TRBV9; tentatively, D is TRBD1 (6 bases). CDR1 and CDR2 (germline): SGDLS, YYNGEE. The CDR3 spans 16 residues. V was cut by 4 bases and J by 2 bases, with 13 bases left in between. DNA for the CDR3: TGTGCCAGCAGCCTGACAGGATTGGCTGGGGCCAACGTCCTGACTTTC. It codes for CASSLTGLAGANVLTF. Full variable domain (remainder filled in from reference TRBV9 and TRBJ2-6): DSGVTQTPKHLITATGQRVTLRCSPRSGDLSVYWYQQSLDQGLQFLIQYYNGEERAKGNILERFSAQQFPDLHSELNLSSLELGDSALYFCASSLTGLAGANVLTFGAGSRLTVL.